The 20 T cell receptor beta chains below all came from one sample that was sequenced in a study of blood T cell repertoires in COVID-19. Clones were sequenced by immunoSEQ multiplex PCR, and TCRdb holds only the in-frame ones, with some missing. This sample has some 120,000 clones; about 76% occur once, and the top ten carry over 15%. Material: peripheral blood. The receptors shown here come from a man at least 80 years old with acute or convalescent COVID-19.

The chain joins TRBV29-1 to TRBJ1-2, with 9 bases lining up with TRBD1. J gave up 7 bases and V 6 bases, and 15 bases lay outside the gene matches. Germline loops: CDR1 SQVTM, CDR2 ANQGSEA. This CDR3 region has 15 residues. CDR3 residues: CSVRQGDSLVGGYTF. CDR3 DNA: TGCAGCGTCCGACAGGGGGATTCTCTAGTCGGTGGCTACACCTTC.

This chain links TRBV19 with TRBJ2-2; 7 bases are shared with TRBD1. Unmatched junction bases numbered 7, after V lost 5 bases and J lost 4 bases. The CDR3 is 15 residues long. Germline assignment: CDR1 LNHDA and CDR2 SQIVND (reference sequence). The CDR3 region has the DNA TGTGCCAGTAGTCTCGGGACAGAAGGCACCGGGGAGCTGTTTTTT. This encodes CASSLGTEGTGELFF.

The chain couples TRBV28 to TRBJ1-5; 7 bases line up with TRBD1. The trim removed 1 base at V and 6 bases at J, leaving 6 bases unmatched. CDR3 size: 15 residues. The germline V gene encodes CDR1 MDHEN and CDR2 SYDVKM. CDR3 bases: TGTGCCAGCAGTTTATTAGCAGGGGGTGCTCAGCCCCAGCATTTT. The encoded protein is CASSLLAGGAQPQHF. The complete variable domain, with remaining parts taken from reference TRBV28 and TRBJ1-5, reads DVKVTQSSRYLVKRTGEKVFLECVQDMDHENMFWYRQDPGLGLRLIYFSYDVKMKEKGDIPEGYSVSREKKERFSLILESASTNQTSMYLCASSLLAGGAQPQHFGDGTRLSIL.

V and J are TRBV3-1 (or the pseudogene TRBV3-2) and TRBJ1-5, with 7 nucleotides matching TRBD1. Germline CDR1 and CDR2: LGHDT and YNNKEL (reference sequence). V lost 8 bases, J lost 9 bases, and 10 bases stayed unmatched. CDR3 length: 13 amino acids. The CDR3 spells CASGRQGRGPQHF. CDR3 DNA sequence: TGTGCCAGCGGCCGACAGGGACGGGGGCCCCAGCATTTT.

This sequence joins TRBV18 and TRBJ2-7, with 7 bases identical to TRBD1. The J segment lost 1 base and the V segment lost 4 bases, leaving 10 bases of the junction unmatched. Germline V gene lookup returns CDR1 KGHSH and CDR2 LQKENI. CDR3 length: 16 residues. The CDR3 sequence: CASSLGQVSGSYEQYF. The CDR3 region has the DNA TGTGCCAGCTCACTAGGACAGGTCTCGGGGTCCTACGAGCAGTACTTC. Filled out from reference TRBV18 and TRBJ2-7, the complete variable domain reads NAGVMQNPRHLVRRRGQEARLRCSPMKGHSHVYWYRQLPEEGLKFMVYLQKENIIDESGMPKERFSAEFPKEGPSILRIQQVVRGDSAAYFCASSLGQVSGSYEQYFGPGTRLTVT.

This clone has only one observation. This chain links TRBV6-2 or TRBV6-3 with TRBJ2-2; 7 bases are a match to TRBD1. CDR1 is MNHEY, CDR2 SVGEGT, per germline. Trimming cost V 6 bases and J 4 bases; bases outside gene matches: 11. The CDR3 has 16 residues. CDR3 bases: TGTGCCAGCAGCCCCATCGGGGCAGGGGGCACCGGGGAGCTGTTTTTT. Protein product: CASSPIGAGGTGELFF.

The CDR3 is CASSEYQGYSYNEQFF. The DNA for the CDR3 is TGTGCCAGCAGTGAATATCAGGGTTACTCCTACAATGAGCAGTTCTTC. The genes are TRBV6-1 and TRBJ2-1, with D possibly matching TRBD1 (5 bases). This CDR3 is 16 amino acids long. Trimming removed 2 bases at V and 0 bases at J, with 11 bases between. Germline lookup yields CDR1 MNHNS and CDR2 SASEGT.

This clone was detected once. The V gene is TRBV4-2, the J gene TRBJ2-7, with 8 bases lining up with TRBD2. V was clipped by 2 bases and J by 2 bases; unmatched bases: 14. Germline CDR1 reads LGHNA; CDR2 reads YNFKEQ. This CDR3 region has 18 residues. Written as DNA, the CDR3 is TGTGCCAGCAGCCAACTCGGAGCGGGGGTACGTTCAACCTACGAGCAGTACTTC. Translation gives CASSQLGAGVRSTYEQYF.

The rearrangement links TRBV19 to TRBJ1-6, with 9 bases aligning to TRBD1. The length of the CDR3 is 16 residues. V lost 3 bases and J lost 7; bases outside the gene matches: 7. Germline CDR1 and CDR2: LNHDA and SQIVND (reference sequence). The CDR3 region is CASSIGTGIFNSPLHF. CDR3 coding DNA: TGTGCCAGTAGTATTGGGACAGGGATCTTCAATTCACCCCTCCACTTT.

J is TRBJ1-1 and V is TRBV29-1; D remains ambiguous. Trimming pared 5 bases from V and 8 bases from J, leaving 18 bases between. Per germline, CDR1 SQVTM and CDR2 ANQGSEA. The length of the CDR3 is 13 residues. The CDR3 DNA reads as TGCAGCGTTTCGGTCTTGTTGGGAGAGGAAGCTTTCTTT. Translating gives CSVSVLLGEEAFF.

CDR3 DNA sequence: TGTGCCAGCAGTTTATTGGTGGGGGGGCCCCAGCATTTT. Encoded protein: CASSLLVGGPQHF. V gene TRBV28 combines with J gene TRBJ1-5; a weak D match, TRBD1 (5 bases). V was clipped by 1 base and J by 9 bases, with 10 bases between them. This CDR3 contains 13 residues. The germline V gene encodes CDR1 MDHEN and CDR2 SYDVKM.

This clone was seen once. V gene TRBV24-1 combines with J gene TRBJ1-5; D is perhaps TRBD1 (6 bases). CDR3 length equals 15 residues. V dropped 6 bases and J dropped 2 bases, with 13 bases sitting between them. The germline V gene encodes CDR1 KGHDR and CDR2 SFDVKD. In DNA form, the CDR3 reads TGTGCCACCAGTCGGGCAGGGGACGGCAATCAGCCCCAGCATTTT. Amino acid sequence: CATSRAGDGNQPQHF.

This clone was detected only once. V gene TRBV5-1 combines with J gene TRBJ2-3; TRBD1 aligns across 10 bases. Trimming took 4 bases from V and 6 from J; bases not matched to a gene: 8. Germline V gives CDR1 SGHRS, CDR2 YFSETQ. The CDR3 is 15 amino acids. Written as DNA, the CDR3 is TGCGCCAGCAGCCTGGACAGGGGGGTTGTGGATACGCAGTATTTT. Translating it yields CASSLDRGVVDTQYF.

The chain links TRBV4-3 to TRBJ1-2; 7 positions match TRBD1. The CDR3 is 15 amino acids. The junction had 3 bases not matched to a gene; V was cut back by 0 bases and J by 2 bases. CDR1 and CDR2 (germline): LGHNA, YSLEER. CDR3 DNA: TGCGCCAGCAGCCAAGATAGGGACAGAAACTATGGCTACACCTTC. This translates into CASSQDRDRNYGYTF.

This clone was seen once. One end of the junction is discordant with germline, which a read error may explain. Other DNA variants within this sample encode the same CDR3. The chain uses TRBV9 and TRBJ2-2, with a weak D call TRBD2 (5 bases). CDR1 is SGDLS and CDR2 is YYNGEE in the germline V gene. There are 15 residues in the CDR3. The CDR3 DNA reads as TGTGCCAGCAGCGTAGGGTACAGAAACACCGGGGAGTTGTTTTTT. Protein: CASSVGYRNTGELFF.

In its sample, this clone was seen many times. The chain couples TRBV5-4 to TRBJ1-1; TRBD1 matches 9 bases. The CDR3 contains 17 residues. After removal of 4 bases from V and 0 bases from J, the junction contained 10 bases not matched to a gene. From germline, CDR1 is SGHNT and CDR2 YYREEE (reference sequence). This CDR3 reads CASSRPGQGSMNTEAFF. The CDR3, as DNA: TGTGCCAGCAGCAGACCGGGACAGGGAAGCATGAACACTGAAGCTTTCTTT.

This chain uses TRBV7-9 with TRBJ2-3, with 9 bases aligning to TRBD2. Germline CDR1 reads SEHNR; CDR2 reads FQNEAQ (reference sequence). The length of the CDR3 is 18 residues. After removal of 4 bases from V and 0 bases from J, the junction contained 11 bases not matched to a gene. DNA for the CDR3: TGTGCCAGCAGCTCGGGACTAGCACCCGTGACTAGCACAGATACGCAGTATTTT. The encoded protein is CASSSGLAPVTSTDTQYF.

The V and J genes are TRBV5-1 and TRBJ2-5; 8 nucleotides line up with TRBD2. This CDR3 has 14 amino acids. Trimming cost V 3 bases and J 1 base; bases outside gene matches: 2. Germline V CDR1 and CDR2: SGHRS, YFSETQ. The CDR3 sequence: CASSSTSGQETQYF. In DNA form, the CDR3 reads TGCGCCAGCAGCTCAACTAGCGGCCAAGAGACCCAGTACTTC.

The rearrangement links TRBV6-5 to TRBJ1-5; D remains ambiguous. The germline V gene has CDR1 MNHEY and CDR2 SVGAGI. Trimming removed 5 bases at V and 9 bases at J, with 14 bases between. The CDR3 sequence is 13 residues long. Written as DNA, the CDR3 is TGTGCCAGCAGTCCAGGTCGGCAGTCGCCCCAGCATTTT. It yields the protein CASSPGRQSPQHF.

The chain uses TRBV10-3 and TRBJ2-5; 7 bases fit TRBD1. V lost 5 bases and J lost 5; bases outside the gene matches: 2. The germline gives CDR1 ENHRY, CDR2 SYGVKD. The CDR3 totals 12 residues. This CDR3 reads CAISRQGETQYF. The CDR3 DNA reads as TGTGCCATCAGTAGACAGGGTGAGACCCAGTACTTC.